Listed below are T cell receptor beta chains from one sample, sequenced in a study of blood T cell repertoires in COVID-19. Here immunoSEQ multiplex PCR was the method, and the copy in TCRdb shows in-frame clones only, minus some. The profile shows about 500,000 clones, less than 90% of them singletons. Material for sequencing was peripheral blood. The origin of the receptors is a woman aged 50 to 65 with COVID-19, enrolled during active disease. The CDR3 runs from the conserved cysteine through the conserved F or W. A D gene is named only where the DNA matches it firmly. Rows may omit the clone size; those that give it use once, few, many or a size class.

abundance	d_gene	v_gene	j_gene	CDR3nt	CDR3aa
NA	NA	TRBV4-1	TRBJ1-3	TGCGCCAGCAGCCAAGACCTCGGGGGAAACACCATATATTTT	CASSQDLGGNTIYF
NA	NA	TRBV15	TRBJ2-2	TGTGCCACCAGCGACGGCGGCGGGGAGCTGTTTTTT	CATSDGGGELFF
NA	NA	TRBV3-1/TRBV3-2	TRBJ2-7	TGTGCCAGCAGCCAAGCCACTTCCTACGAGCAGTACTTC	CASSQATSYEQYF
once	NA	TRBV13	TRBJ1-1	TGTGCCAGCAGCCCGAGTGTTCTGGACAGTACTGAAGCTTTCTTT	CASSPSVLDSTEAFF
NA	NA	TRBV30	TRBJ2-4	TGTGCCTGGAGCCTACCGCTAGCCAAAAACATTCAGTACTTC	CAWSLPLAKNIQYF
NA	TRBD1	TRBV9	TRBJ2-1	TGTGCCAGCAGCGCCGAAGACAGGGGCCCGGCGTTCAATGAGCAGTTCTTC	CASSAEDRGPAFNEQFF
NA	TRBD2	TRBV9	TRBJ2-3	TGTGCCAGCAGCATACGGGGGGGCCGCACAGATACGCAGTATTTT	CASSIRGGRTDTQYF
NA	TRBD1	TRBV29-1	TRBJ1-5	TGCAGCGTCGCGGACAGGGTCAATCAGCCCCAGCATTTT	CSVADRVNQPQHF
few	NA	TRBV18	TRBJ1-2	TGTGCCAGCTCACCTGCCAGGGAGGGCTATGGCTACACCTTC	CASSPAREGYGYTF
NA	NA	TRBV4-1	TRBJ1-5	TGCGCCAGCAGCCGGATGGGGGCAGGGGAGCCCCAGCATTTT	CASSRMGAGEPQHF
NA	TRBD1	TRBV6-5	TRBJ1-4	TGTGCCAGCACCCGGACAGGGTTAAATGAAAAACTGTTTTTT	CASTRTGLNEKLFF
NA	NA	TRBV11-1	TRBJ1-1	TGTGCCAGCAGTTTAGGCAGGGAAGCGCCGAACACTGAAGCTTTCTTT	CASSLGREAPNTEAFF
many	TRBD1	TRBV7-8	TRBJ1-5	TGTGCCAGCAGCATTCAAGGGGGCACGGATCAGCCCCAGCATTTT	CASSIQGGTDQPQHF
few	NA	TRBV4-1	TRBJ2-7	TGCGCCAGCAGCCAAGTAAGGAGCTCCTACGAGCAGTACTTC	CASSQVRSSYEQYF
NA	TRBD1	TRBV3-1/TRBV3-2	TRBJ1-2	TGTGCCAGCAGCCTCGGACAGGCTGCTAACTATGGCTACACCTTC	CASSLGQAANYGYTF
NA	NA	TRBV15	TRBJ2-3	TGTGCCACCAGCAGAGAACGACTAGTCGTAGATACGCAGTATTTT	CATSRERLVVDTQYF
NA	NA	TRBV12-3/TRBV12-4	TRBJ2-7	TGTGCCAGCAGACAGGGATTCTACGAGCAGTACTTC	CASRQGFYEQYF
NA	TRBD2	TRBV19	TRBJ2-2	TGTGCCAGTAGTACAGCGGGGGGGCGAGGCACCGGGGAGCTGTTTTTT	CASSTAGGRGTGELFF
NA	TRBD2	TRBV3-1/TRBV3-2	TRBJ2-5	TGTGCCAGCAGCCAAGATGTGGGACTAGCGCCAGAGACCCAGTACTTC	CASSQDVGLAPETQYF
NA	NA	TRBV7-6	TRBJ1-5	TGTGCCAGCAGCTTAGAATCGGGACTGACAAATCAGCCCCAGCATTTT	CASSLESGLTNQPQHF
NA	TRBD1	TRBV19	TRBJ1-4	TGTGCCAGTAGGCCCCGACAGGGGAGGGAAGAAAAACTGTTTTTT	CASRPRQGREEKLFF
NA	NA	TRBV11-2	TRBJ1-1	TGTGCCAGCACCACGCTCGGGGGGCGCGGGACTGAAGCTTTCTTT	CASTTLGGRGTEAFF
once	NA	TRBV5-1	TRBJ2-2	TGCGCCAGCAGCCGGGAAATACAGCAGAACACCGGGGAGCTGTTTTTT	CASSREIQQNTGELFF
NA	NA	TRBV15	TRBJ1-2	TGTGCCACCAGCAGGCCGGGTCTCCAACCAGAAACCTATGGCTACACCTTC	CATSRPGLQPETYGYTF
NA	NA	TRBV2	TRBJ1-1	TGTGCCAGCAGATTATTATTAAACACTGAAGCTTTCTTT	CASRLLLNTEAFF
NA	NA	TRBV6-5	TRBJ1-1	TGTGCCTCCAGACGGGGGGGAGCGAACACTGAAGCTTTCTTT	CASRRGGANTEAFF
few	TRBD1	TRBV18	TRBJ1-5	TGTGCCAGCTCACCGACGGGACAGGGCAGCAATCAGCCCCAGCATTTT	CASSPTGQGSNQPQHF
NA	NA	TRBV29-1	TRBJ2-1	TGCAGCGTTGGGGCCTCCTACAATGAGCAGTTCTTC	CSVGASYNEQFF
NA	TRBD1	TRBV5-8	TRBJ1-1	TGTGCCAGCAGTCCCGGGACAGGGTGGGCCACTGAAGCTTTCTTT	CASSPGTGWATEAFF
NA	NA	TRBV13	TRBJ2-5	TGTGCCAGCAGCTTAGGCCTAAGAGGGTACGAGACCCAGTACTTC	CASSLGLRGYETQYF
NA	NA	TRBV19	TRBJ1-5	TGTGCCAGTAGTATAATTAGGGGGATGCAGGTAAATCAGCCCCAGCATTTT	CASSIIRGMQVNQPQHF
NA	NA	TRBV3-1/TRBV3-2	TRBJ1-1	TGTGCCAGCAGCTACCAGGTGCGGGGCACTGAAGCTTTCTTT	CASSYQVRGTEAFF
NA	TRBD1	TRBV18	TRBJ2-1	TGTGCCAGCTCACCTTATGACAGGGAGAATGAGCAGTTCTTC	CASSPYDRENEQFF
NA	NA	TRBV7-3	TRBJ1-1	TGTGCCAGCAGCGAAACAGGGAACACTGAAGCTTTCTTT	CASSETGNTEAFF
once	TRBD2	TRBV24-1	TRBJ2-2	TGTGCCACCAGTGATGTGACTAGCGGGGGACACACCGGGGAGCTGTTTTTT	CATSDVTSGGHTGELFF
NA	NA	TRBV15	TRBJ1-1	TGTGCCACCAGCAGAGCCTCAGGGAACACTGAAGCTTTCTTT	CATSRASGNTEAFF
NA	TRBD2	TRBV30	TRBJ2-1	TGTGCCTGGAGGCGCGGGGGGGCCCACAATGAGCAGTTCTTC	CAWRRGGAHNEQFF
NA	TRBD1	TRBV15	TRBJ1-4	TGTGCCACCAGCAGGGACGGGACAGATCATGAAAAACTGTTTTTT	CATSRDGTDHEKLFF
NA	NA	TRBV27	TRBJ2-7	TGTGCCAGCAGTTCTACAGGATATACCTACGAGCAGTACTTC	CASSSTGYTYEQYF
NA	NA	TRBV7-8	TRBJ1-1	TGTGCCAGCAGCTTAGGGCATGGGAACACTGAAGCTTTCTTT	CASSLGHGNTEAFF
NA	NA	TRBV29-1	TRBJ1-1	TGCAGCAGTAAGGGAGGTCCTGAAGCTTTCTTT	CSSKGGPEAFF
NA	TRBD2	TRBV12-5	TRBJ2-2	TGTGCTAGTGGTTTACAGCGGGGGGGCCCTGGCACCGGGGAGCTGTTTTTT	CASGLQRGGPGTGELFF
once	NA	TRBV7-9	TRBJ1-4	TGTGCCAGCAGACGGGAGTCTGCAGGAAAACTGTTTTTT	CASRRESAGKLFF
NA	TRBD1	TRBV7-9	TRBJ1-1	TGTGCCAGCCGCAAGCCCGGGACAGAGAACACTGAAGCTTTCTTT	CASRKPGTENTEAFF
NA	TRBD1	TRBV3-1/TRBV3-2	TRBJ1-1	TGTGCCAGCAGCCAAGGGGGACAGGGAGGAGCTGAAGCTTTCTTT	CASSQGGQGGAEAFF